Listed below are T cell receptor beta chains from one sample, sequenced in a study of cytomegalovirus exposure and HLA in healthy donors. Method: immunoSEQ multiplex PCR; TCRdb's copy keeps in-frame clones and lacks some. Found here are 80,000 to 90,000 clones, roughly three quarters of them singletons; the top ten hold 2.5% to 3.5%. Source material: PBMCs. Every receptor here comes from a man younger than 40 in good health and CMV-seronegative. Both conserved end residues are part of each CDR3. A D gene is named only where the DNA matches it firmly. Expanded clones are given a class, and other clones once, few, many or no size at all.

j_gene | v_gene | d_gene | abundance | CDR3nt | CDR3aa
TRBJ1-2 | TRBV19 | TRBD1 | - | TGTGCCAGTAGTACTCAGGACAGGAGAGGCTATGGCTACACCTTC | CASSTQDRRGYGYTF
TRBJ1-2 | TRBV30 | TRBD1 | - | TGTGCCTGGAGTGCCGGACAGGGGGTTGATGGCTACACCTTC | CAWSAGQGVDGYTF
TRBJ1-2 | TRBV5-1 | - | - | TGCGCCAGCAAAGAAAACACCCTTTCCTATGGCTACACCTTC | CASKENTLSYGYTF
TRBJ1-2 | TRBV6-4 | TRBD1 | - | TGTGCCAGCAGTGGGACAGGGGAGGCTGGCTACACCTTC | CASSGTGEAGYTF
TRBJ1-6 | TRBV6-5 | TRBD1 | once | TGTGCCAGCAGTTTGGAGGGACAGGTCTATAATTCACCCCTCCACTTT | CASSLEGQVYNSPLHF
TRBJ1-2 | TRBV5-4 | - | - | TGTGCCAGCAGCCTCCGGGGGATCGGAGTTGGCTACACCTTC | CASSLRGIGVGYTF
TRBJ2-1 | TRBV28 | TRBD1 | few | TGTGCCAGCAGCAACCACAGGGGACAAAGCTCCTACAATGAGCAGTTCTTC | CASSNHRGQSSYNEQFF
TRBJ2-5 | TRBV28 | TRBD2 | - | TGTGCCAGCACCGACAGCGGGGAATTCGGGACCCAGTACTTC | CASTDSGEFGTQYF
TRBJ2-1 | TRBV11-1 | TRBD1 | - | TGTGCCAGCAGCCCCACAGGGGGTAGCTCCTACAATGAGCAGTTCTTC | CASSPTGGSSYNEQFF
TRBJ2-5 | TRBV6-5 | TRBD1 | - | TGTGCCAGCAGACAGGGGGGCTTTCAAGAGACCCAGTACTTC | CASRQGGFQETQYF